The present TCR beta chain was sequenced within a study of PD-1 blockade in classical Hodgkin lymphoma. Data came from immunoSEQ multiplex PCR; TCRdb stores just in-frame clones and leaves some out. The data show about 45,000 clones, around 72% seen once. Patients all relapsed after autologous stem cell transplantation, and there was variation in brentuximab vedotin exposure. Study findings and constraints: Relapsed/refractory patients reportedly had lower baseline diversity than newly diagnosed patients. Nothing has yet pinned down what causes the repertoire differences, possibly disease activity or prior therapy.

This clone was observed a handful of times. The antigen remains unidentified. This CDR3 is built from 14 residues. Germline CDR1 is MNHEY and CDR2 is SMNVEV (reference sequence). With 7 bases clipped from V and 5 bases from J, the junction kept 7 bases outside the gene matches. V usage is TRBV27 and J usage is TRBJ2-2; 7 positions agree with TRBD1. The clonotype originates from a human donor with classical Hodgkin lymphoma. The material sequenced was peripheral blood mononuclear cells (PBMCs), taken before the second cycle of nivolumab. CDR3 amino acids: CASTDRRGTGELFF. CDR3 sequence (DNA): TGTGCCAGCACGGACAGGAGAGGGACCGGGGAGCTGTTTTTT.